These 18 T cell receptor beta chains came from one sample sequenced in a study of blood T cells in healthy people across ages. PCR was performed a second time for about 7 to 11 cycles using a sample-barcoded 5' primer and a J-beta primer mix. From the 5' RACE reads, TCRdb called clonotypes with MiXCR, one entry per CDR3 protein. The profile shows approximately 600,000 distinct CDR3 sequences, approximately 59% of them singletons. Specimen: blood. The source is a man in his sixties in good health.

This chain uses TRBV27 with TRBJ1-2; possible D gene TRBD1, 6 bases. CDR1 is MNHEY, CDR2 SMNVEV, per germline (reference sequence). Trimming took 6 bases from V and 4 from J, leaving 15 bases between them. CDR3 length equals 14 residues. The DNA for the CDR3 is TGTGCCAGCAGGAAACAGGGAACGATCTATGGCTACACCTTC. Encoded protein: CASRKQGTIYGYTF.

The CDR3 is CASSRGNRASYNEQFF. CDR3 in DNA: TGTGCCAGCAGCCGCGGAAACAGGGCTTCCTACAATGAGCAGTTCTTC. This chain uses TRBV11-3 with TRBJ2-1; a possible D gene is TRBD1 (6 bases). The CDR3 runs 16 residues. Trimming pared 5 bases from V and 1 base from J, leaving 15 bases between. Germline V gene sequence: CDR1 SGHNT, CDR2 YENEEA.

The chain has TRBV5-1 and TRBJ2-3, with TRBD1 matching 8 bases. The CDR3 runs 17 residues. With 3 bases clipped from V and 1 base from J, the junction kept 10 bases outside the gene matches. The germline V gene encodes CDR1 SGHRS and CDR2 YFSETQ. The CDR3 here is CASSWAPGQDRTDTQYF. The DNA of the CDR3 is TGCGCCAGCAGCTGGGCACCGGGACAGGACCGCACAGATACGCAGTATTTT.

This clonotype turned up a few times. This sequence joins TRBV28 and TRBJ2-1, with D perhaps TRBD1 (5 bases). The J call may be mistaken, given a closer DNA end match to TRBJ2-7. CDR1 and CDR2 (germline): MDHEN, SYDVKM. The CDR3 length is 15 residues. DNA of the CDR3: TGTGCCAGCAGTTTATCTAGGGGCACCTACAATGAGCAGTACTTC. Amino acid sequence: CASSLSRGTYNEQYF.

This chain links TRBV13 with TRBJ1-1; D is uncertain. CDR3 length: 17 amino acids. CDR1 is PRHDT and CDR2 is FYEKMQ in the germline V gene (reference sequence). V was shortened by 0 bases and J by 4 bases, with 18 bases between the two germline ends. CDR3: CASSLGGSRMSLTEAFF. The CDR3 DNA reads as TGTGCCAGCAGCTTAGGCGGCAGCCGAATGAGTCTCACTGAAGCTTTCTTT.

This clonotype was detected only a few times. This chain links TRBV5-1 with TRBJ2-5, with D perhaps matching TRBD2 (6 bases). There are 15 residues in the CDR3. V was trimmed by 4 bases and J by 2 bases, leaving 15 bases between them. Germline V gene data show CDR1 as SGHRS and CDR2 as YFSETQ. For the CDR3, the DNA is TGCGCCAGCAGCCTTCCCCGTGGGGGGCAAGAGACCCAGTACTTC. It codes for CASSLPRGGQETQYF. The whole variable domain, filled in from reference TRBV5-1 and TRBJ2-5, reads KAGVTQTPRYLIKTRGQQVTLSCSPISGHRSVSWYQQTPGQGLQFLFEYFSETQRNKGNFPGRFSGRQFSNSRSEMNVSTLELGDSALYLCASSLPRGGQETQYFGPGTRLLVL.

This clonotype showed up just a few times. The chain combines TRBV5-1 with TRBJ1-2; D not resolved. V lost 0 bases and J 4 bases, leaving 13 bases between the germline ends. The germline V gene has CDR1 SGHRS and CDR2 YFSETQ. The CDR3 sequence is 15 residues long. CDR3 loop: CASSLAAAMIYGYTF. The CDR3 DNA reads as TGCGCCAGCAGCTTGGCGGCAGCGATGATCTATGGCTACACCTTC.

The J gene is TRBJ2-4, the V gene TRBV7-9; D remains ambiguous. The tail of the sequence fits TRBJ2-7 better, so the J call may be wrong. Germline loops: CDR1 SEHNR, CDR2 FQNEAQ (reference sequence). This CDR3 spans 13 amino acids. CDR3 bases: TGTGCCAGCAGCTTAGAAGGGCTGGGCGAGCAGTACTTC. It encodes CASSLEGLGEQYF.

This clonotype was detected many times. This rearrangement joins TRBV9 to TRBJ2-7, with D possibly being TRBD2 (6 bases). CDR3 size: 15 residues. Between the trimmed V and J ends, which lost 1 base and 3 bases, there was a span of 14 bases. Germline CDR1 SGDLS, CDR2 YYNGEE. The CDR3: CASSVMAGMDYEQYF. CDR3 nucleotide sequence: TGTGCCAGCAGCGTAATGGCGGGGATGGACTACGAGCAGTACTTC.

V gene TRBV9 combines with J gene TRBJ2-6; D may be TRBD1 or TRBD2 (5 bases each). V was pared by 1 base and J by 0 bases, with 8 bases between. CDR1 is SGDLS, CDR2 YYNGEE, per germline. The CDR3 is 16 residues long. The CDR3 protein is CASSVRGPSGANVLTF. The CDR3 region has the DNA TGTGCCAGCAGCGTAAGGGGACCCTCTGGGGCCAACGTCCTGACTTTC.

The CDR3: CSARDEGAGGRPQHF. The CDR3 nucleotides read TGCAGTGCCCGTGATGAGGGGGCCGGCGGGAGGCCCCAGCATTTT. The chain combines TRBV20-1 with TRBJ1-5, with TRBD1 matching over 7 bases. CDR3 length equals 15 residues. Germline V gene sequence: CDR1 DFQATT, CDR2 SNEGSKA (reference sequence). The junction had 17 bases not matched to a gene; V was cut back by 6 bases and J by 9 bases.

This clonotype was observed a handful of times. This chain uses TRBV28 with TRBJ2-5; TRBD2 aligns across 10 bases. This CDR3 region has 16 residues. V was clipped by 5 bases and J by 5 bases; unmatched bases: 11. Looked up from germline, CDR1 is MDHEN and CDR2 is SYDVKM. CDR3 loop: CASSLSSSGGYETQYF. CDR3 DNA: TGTGCCAGCAGTCTCTCCAGTAGCGGGGGGTACGAGACCCAGTACTTC.

The gene calls are TRBV9 and TRBJ2-1, with D tentatively TRBD1 (6 bases). The germline gives CDR1 SGDLS, CDR2 YYNGEE. The CDR3 has 15 amino acids. V lost 0 bases, J lost 9 bases, and 16 bases lay in between. The CDR3 reads CASSVALTTGTEQFF. CDR3 coding DNA: TGTGCCAGCAGCGTAGCCTTAACCACAGGGACTGAGCAGTTCTTC.

This clonotype has only one observation. The V and J genes are TRBV2 and TRBJ2-7; D unresolved. The CDR3 runs 12 residues. Germline V gene data show CDR1 as SNHLY and CDR2 as FYNNEI. V lost 7 bases to trimming and J lost 0 bases, with 7 bases between them. Written as DNA, the CDR3 is TGTGCCAGCACCTACAGCTCCTACGAGCAGTACTTC. Translation gives CASTYSSYEQYF.

This clonotype turned up a few times. The chain couples TRBV20-1 to TRBJ1-2; the D gene is possibly TRBD1 (6 bases). This CDR3 is 12 amino acids long. Germline V gene lookup returns CDR1 DFQATT and CDR2 SNEGSKA (reference sequence). Trimming took 8 bases from V and 8 from J, leaving 18 bases between them. DNA of the CDR3: TGCAGTCGCAGGTCAGGGGATAGAGGCTACACCTTC. Its translation: CSRRSGDRGYTF.

This clonotype occurred a few times. The rearrangement links TRBV29-1 to TRBJ1-2, with TRBD1 matching over 7 bases. The CDR3 spans 12 residues. After removal of 1 base from V and 7 bases from J, the junction contained 3 bases not matched to a gene. Germline CDR1 SQVTM, CDR2 ANQGSEA. In nucleotides, the CDR3 is TGCAGCGTTGAAGTAGGGGGCGGTGGCTACACCTTC. Translated, it gives CSVEVGGGGYTF.

The chain carries TRBV7-8 and TRBJ2-7, with a weak D call TRBD2 (5 bases). In germline, CDR1 is SGHVS, CDR2 FQNEAQ. V was pared by 1 base and J by 7 bases, with 14 bases between. The CDR3 runs to 14 residues. CDR3: CASSLEAQRREQYF. Written as DNA, the CDR3 is TGTGCCAGCAGCTTAGAGGCCCAGAGGAGGGAGCAGTACTTC.

The chain links TRBV6-1 to TRBJ2-1, with D perhaps matching TRBD1 or TRBD2 (6 bases each). V dropped 5 bases and J dropped 9 bases, with 20 bases sitting between them. This CDR3 contains 15 residues. CDR1 and CDR2 (germline): MNHNS, SASEGT. CDR3 protein: CASSLPGQNGGEQFF. The CDR3 nucleotides are TGTGCCAGCAGTCTCCCGGGACAAAACGGGGGTGAGCAGTTCTTC.